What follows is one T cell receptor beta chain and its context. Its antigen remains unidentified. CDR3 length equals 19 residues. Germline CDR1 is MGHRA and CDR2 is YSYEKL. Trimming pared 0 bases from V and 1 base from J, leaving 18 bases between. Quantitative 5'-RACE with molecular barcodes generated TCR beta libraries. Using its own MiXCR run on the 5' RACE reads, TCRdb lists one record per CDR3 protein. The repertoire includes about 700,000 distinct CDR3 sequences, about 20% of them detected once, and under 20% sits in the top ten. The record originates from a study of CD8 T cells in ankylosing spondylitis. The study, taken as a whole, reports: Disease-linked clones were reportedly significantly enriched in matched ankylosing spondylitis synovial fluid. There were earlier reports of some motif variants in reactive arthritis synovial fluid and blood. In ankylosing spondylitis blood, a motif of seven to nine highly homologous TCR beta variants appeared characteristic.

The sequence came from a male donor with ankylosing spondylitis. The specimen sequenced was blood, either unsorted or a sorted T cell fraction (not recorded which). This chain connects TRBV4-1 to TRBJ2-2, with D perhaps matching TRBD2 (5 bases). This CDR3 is CASSQDLFLLDGNTGELFF. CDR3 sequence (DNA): TGCGCCAGCAGCCAAGATCTGTTTTTACTAGACGGGAACACCGGGGAGCTGTTTTTT.